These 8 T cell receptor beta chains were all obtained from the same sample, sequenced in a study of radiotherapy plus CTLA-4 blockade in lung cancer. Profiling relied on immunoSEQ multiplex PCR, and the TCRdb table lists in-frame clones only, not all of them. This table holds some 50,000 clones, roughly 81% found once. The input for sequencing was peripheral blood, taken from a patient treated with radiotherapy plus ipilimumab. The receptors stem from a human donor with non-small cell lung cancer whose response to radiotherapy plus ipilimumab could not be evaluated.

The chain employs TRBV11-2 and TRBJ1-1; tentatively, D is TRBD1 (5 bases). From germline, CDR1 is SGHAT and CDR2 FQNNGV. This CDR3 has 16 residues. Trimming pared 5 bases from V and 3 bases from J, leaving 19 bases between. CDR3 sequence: CASSLSTVGGYTEAFF. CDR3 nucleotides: TGTGCCAGCAGCCTCTCGACGGTGGGGGGGTACACTGAAGCTTTCTTT.

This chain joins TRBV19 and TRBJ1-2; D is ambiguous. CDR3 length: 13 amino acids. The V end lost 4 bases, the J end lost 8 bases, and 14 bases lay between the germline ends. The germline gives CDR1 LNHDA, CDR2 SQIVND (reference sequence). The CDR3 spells CASSTRARGGYTF. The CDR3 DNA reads TGTGCCAGTAGTACTAGGGCCCGCGGGGGCTACACCTTC.

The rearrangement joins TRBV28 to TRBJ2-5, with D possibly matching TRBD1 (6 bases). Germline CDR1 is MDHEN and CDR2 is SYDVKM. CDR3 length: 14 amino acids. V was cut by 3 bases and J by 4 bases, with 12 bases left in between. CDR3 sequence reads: CASSLYRAGETQYF. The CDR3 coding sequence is TGTGCCAGCAGTTTGTACAGGGCGGGAGAGACCCAGTACTTC.

CDR3 amino acids: CASSTYRGRQNEQFF. The CDR3 region has the DNA TGTGCCAGCAGCACCTACAGGGGGCGACAAAATGAGCAGTTCTTC. The J gene is TRBJ2-1, the V gene TRBV11-2; TRBD1 matches at 9 bases. CDR3 length: 15 residues. Trimming at V came to 5 bases and at J to 7 bases, leaving 9 bases not matched to a gene. Germline CDR1 and CDR2: SGHAT and FQNNGV.

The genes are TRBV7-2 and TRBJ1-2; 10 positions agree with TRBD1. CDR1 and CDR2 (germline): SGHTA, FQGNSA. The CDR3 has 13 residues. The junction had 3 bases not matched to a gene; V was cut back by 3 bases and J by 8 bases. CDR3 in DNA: TGTGCCAGCAGCTTCGACAGGGGGCGAGGCTACACCTTC. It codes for CASSFDRGRGYTF. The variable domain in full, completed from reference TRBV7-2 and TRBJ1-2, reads GAGVSQSPSNKVTEKGKDVELRCDPISGHTALYWYRQSLGQGLEFLIYFQGNSAPDKSGLPSDRFSAERTGGSVSTLTIQRTQQEDSAVYLCASSFDRGRGYTFGSGTRLTVV.

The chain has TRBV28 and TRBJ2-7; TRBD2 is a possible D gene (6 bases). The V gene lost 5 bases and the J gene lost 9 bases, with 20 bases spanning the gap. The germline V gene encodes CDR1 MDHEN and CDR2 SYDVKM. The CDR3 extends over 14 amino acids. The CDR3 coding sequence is TGTGCCAGCAGTCCCCCGGGACTCCCCATTGGGCAGTACTTC. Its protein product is CASSPPGLPIGQYF. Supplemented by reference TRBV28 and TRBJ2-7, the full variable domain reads DVKVTQSSRYLVKRTGEKVFLECVQDMDHENMFWYRQDPGLGLRLIYFSYDVKMKEKGDIPEGYSVSREKKERFSLILESASTNQTSMYLCASSPPGLPIGQYFGPGTRLTVT.

CDR3 residues: CATNPGGVGLNYGYTF. The CDR3 DNA is TGTGCCACCAACCCAGGAGGGGTAGGACTCAACTATGGCTACACCTTC. V is TRBV27 and J is TRBJ1-2, with TRBD1 as a possible D gene (5 bases). Trimming left V 10 bases short and J 2 bases short, with 23 bases between. This CDR3 spans 16 amino acids. The germline V gene encodes CDR1 MNHEY and CDR2 SMNVEV (reference sequence).

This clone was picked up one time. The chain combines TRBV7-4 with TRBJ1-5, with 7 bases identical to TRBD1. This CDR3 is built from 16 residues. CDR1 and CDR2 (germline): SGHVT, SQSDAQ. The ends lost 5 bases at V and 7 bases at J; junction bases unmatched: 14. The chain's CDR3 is CASSPKHRDSSQPQHF. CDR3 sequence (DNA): TGTGCCAGCAGCCCTAAACACCGGGACAGCAGCCAGCCCCAGCATTTT.